The present entry profiles one T cell receptor beta chain with its context. This sample is drawn from a study of blood T cell repertoires in COVID-19. Sequenced by immunoSEQ multiplex PCR; TCRdb stores in-frame clones only, minus some. The table records approximately 90,000 clones, more than 65% of them present only once. The TCR comes from a man between 60 and 75 years old with acute or convalescent COVID-19. The sequenced sample was peripheral blood.

The CDR3 nucleotides are TGTGCCAGTAGTCACCCGGGGGGCAATCAGCCCCAGCATTTT. Translated: CASSHPGGNQPQHF. The chain carries TRBV19 and TRBJ1-5, with D possibly TRBD1 on 5 matching bases. Trimming took 5 bases from V and 2 from J, leaving 10 bases between them. This CDR3 comprises 14 residues. Germline CDR1 and CDR2: LNHDA and SQIVND (reference sequence).